Detailed here is one TCR beta chain. What it binds is not known. This record belongs to a study of T cell responses to AZD1222 COVID-19 vaccine. V was clipped by 1 base and J by 1 base, with 14 bases between them. CDR3 length: 17 amino acids. The germline V gene has CDR1 MNHNS and CDR2 SASEGT. General study points: The study identified only five to seven AZD1222 recipients as seropositive at baseline. Possibly, clonal diversity was underestimated; donors were largely white British and included more females. At 160-218 and 743-854, vaccine-associated CD4 TCRs were dominant, and they spanned spike. Reports indicate that nearly half of spike-specific TCRs are directed at unmutated variant regions.

The table came from immunoSEQ multiplex PCR; TCRdb's copy has only in-frame clones and leaves some out. The top ten clones hold around 8% of a sample with some 85,000 clones, approximately 91% of them seen once. The sample in question was peripheral blood, obtained on day 0 of AZD1222 vaccination. V usage is TRBV6-1 and J usage is TRBJ2-1; the D gene is possibly TRBD1 (6 bases). The receptor comes from an adult in good health. CDR3 amino acids: CASSEGPGVGSYNEQFF. The CDR3 bases are TGTGCCAGCAGTGAAGGGCCAGGGGTTGGGTCCTACAATGAGCAGTTCTTC.